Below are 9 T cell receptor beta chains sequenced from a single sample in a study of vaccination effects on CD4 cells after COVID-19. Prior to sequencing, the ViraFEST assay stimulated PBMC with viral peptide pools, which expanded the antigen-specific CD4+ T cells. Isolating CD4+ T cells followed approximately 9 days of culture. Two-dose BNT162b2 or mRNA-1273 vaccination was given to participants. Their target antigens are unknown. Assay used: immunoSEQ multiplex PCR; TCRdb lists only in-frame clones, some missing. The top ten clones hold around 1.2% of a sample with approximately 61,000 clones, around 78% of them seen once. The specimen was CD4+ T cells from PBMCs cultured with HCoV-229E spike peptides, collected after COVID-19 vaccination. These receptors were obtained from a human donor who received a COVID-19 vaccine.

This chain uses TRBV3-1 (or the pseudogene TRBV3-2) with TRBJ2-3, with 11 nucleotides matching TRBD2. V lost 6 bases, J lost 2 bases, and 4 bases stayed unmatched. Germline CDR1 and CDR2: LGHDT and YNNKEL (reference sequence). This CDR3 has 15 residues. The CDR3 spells CASSLLAGATDTQYF. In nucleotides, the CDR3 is TGTGCCAGCAGTCTACTAGCGGGGGCCACAGATACGCAGTATTTT.

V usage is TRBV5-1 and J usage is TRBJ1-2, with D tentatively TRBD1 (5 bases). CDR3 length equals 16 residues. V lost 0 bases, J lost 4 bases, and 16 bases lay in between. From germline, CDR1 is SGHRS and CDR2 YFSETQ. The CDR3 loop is CASSLEAGGRVYGYTF. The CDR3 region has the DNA TGCGCCAGCAGCTTGGAAGCGGGGGGTCGAGTCTATGGCTACACCTTC.

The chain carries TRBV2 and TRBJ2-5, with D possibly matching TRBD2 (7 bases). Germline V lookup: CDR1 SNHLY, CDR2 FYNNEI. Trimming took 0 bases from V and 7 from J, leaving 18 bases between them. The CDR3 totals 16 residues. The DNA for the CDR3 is TGTGCCAGCAGTGAAGCAAGGGGGGGGGCGGGGGTGACCCAGTACTTC. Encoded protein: CASSEARGGAGVTQYF.

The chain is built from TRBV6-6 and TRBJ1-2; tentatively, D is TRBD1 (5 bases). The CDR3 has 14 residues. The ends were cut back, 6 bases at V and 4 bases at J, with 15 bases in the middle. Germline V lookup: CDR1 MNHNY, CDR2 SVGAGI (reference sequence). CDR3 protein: CASSPPGHSYGYTF. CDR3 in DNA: TGTGCCAGCAGCCCCCCCGGACACAGCTATGGCTACACCTTC.

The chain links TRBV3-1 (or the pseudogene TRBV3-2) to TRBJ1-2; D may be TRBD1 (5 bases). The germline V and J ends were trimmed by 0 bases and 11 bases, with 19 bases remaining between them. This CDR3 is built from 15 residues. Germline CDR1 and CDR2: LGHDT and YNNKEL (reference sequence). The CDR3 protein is CASSQDPGRALAYTF. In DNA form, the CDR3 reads TGTGCCAGCAGCCAAGATCCAGGGAGGGCCCTAGCTTACACCTTC.

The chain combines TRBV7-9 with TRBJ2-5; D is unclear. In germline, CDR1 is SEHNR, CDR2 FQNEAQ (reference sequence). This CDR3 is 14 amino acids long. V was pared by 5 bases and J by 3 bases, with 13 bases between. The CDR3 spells CASSPPRFKETQYF. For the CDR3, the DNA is TGTGCCAGCAGCCCGCCTCGGTTCAAAGAGACCCAGTACTTC.

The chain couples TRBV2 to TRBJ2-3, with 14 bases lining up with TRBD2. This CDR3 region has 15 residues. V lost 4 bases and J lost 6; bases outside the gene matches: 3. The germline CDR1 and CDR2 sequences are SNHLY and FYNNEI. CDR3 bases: TGTGCCAGCAGTGCGACTAGCGGGGGGGCGGATACGCAGTATTTT. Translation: CASSATSGGADTQYF.

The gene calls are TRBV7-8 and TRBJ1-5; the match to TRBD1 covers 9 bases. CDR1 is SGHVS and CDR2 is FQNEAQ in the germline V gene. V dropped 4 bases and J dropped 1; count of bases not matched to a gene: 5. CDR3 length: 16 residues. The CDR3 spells CASSWKQGASNQPQHF. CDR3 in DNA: TGTGCCAGCAGCTGGAAACAGGGGGCGAGCAATCAGCCCCAGCATTTT. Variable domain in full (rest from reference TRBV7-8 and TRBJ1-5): GAGVSQSPRYKVAKRGQDVALRCDPISGHVSLFWYQQALGQGPEFLTYFQNEAQLDKSGLPSDRFFAERPEGSVSTLKIQRTQQEDSAVYLCASSWKQGASNQPQHFGDGTRLSIL.

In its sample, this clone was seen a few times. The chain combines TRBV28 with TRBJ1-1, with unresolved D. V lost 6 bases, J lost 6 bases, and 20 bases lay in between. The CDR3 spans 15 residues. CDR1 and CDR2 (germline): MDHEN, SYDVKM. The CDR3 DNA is TGTGCCAGCAGGGTATCGCCGGTGATGGGCGCTGAAGCTTTCTTT. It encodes CASRVSPVMGAEAFF.